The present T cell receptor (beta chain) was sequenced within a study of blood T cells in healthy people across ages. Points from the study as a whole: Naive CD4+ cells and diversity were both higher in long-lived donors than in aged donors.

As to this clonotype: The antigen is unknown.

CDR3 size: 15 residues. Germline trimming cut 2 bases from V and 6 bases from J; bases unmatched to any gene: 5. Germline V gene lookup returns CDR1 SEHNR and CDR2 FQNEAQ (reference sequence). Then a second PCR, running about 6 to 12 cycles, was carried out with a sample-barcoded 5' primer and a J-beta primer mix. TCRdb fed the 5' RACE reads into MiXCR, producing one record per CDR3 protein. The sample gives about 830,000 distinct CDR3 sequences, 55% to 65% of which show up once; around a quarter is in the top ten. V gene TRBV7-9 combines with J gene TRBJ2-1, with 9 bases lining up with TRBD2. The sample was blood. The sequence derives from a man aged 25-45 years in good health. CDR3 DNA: TGTGCCAGCAGCTTACCGGGACTAGCAAGCAATGAGCAGTTCTTC. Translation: CASSLPGLASNEQFF.